The source of this TCR beta chain is a study of Graves' ophthalmopathy and Graves' hyperthyroidism. Study-wide results and limits: Blood samples also showed most expanded thyroid clonotypes exceeding 0.001 frequency.

RNA transcripts were the template, and TCR beta CDR3 regions were amplified from them. Amplification began with first-round RT-PCR using HTBI primers, then second-round multiplex PCR was performed. TCRdb itself ran the multiplex PCR reads through MiXCR, one entry per CDR3 protein. The table records 450,000 or so distinct CDR3 sequences, 13% to 15% of them present only once. Many counts were recorded for this clonotype. Its antigen is undetermined. Moderate-to-severe activity, CAS ≥3, NOSPECS ≥4 and duration under 3 months were recorded for donors with ophthalmopathy. Pregnant or lactating patients and those with other autoimmune diseases or uncontrolled infections were excluded. Diagnosis was based on clinical symptoms, serum thyroxine, TRAb, thyroid ultrasound and orbital computed tomography. CDR1 is SGHVS and CDR2 is FQNEAQ in the germline V gene. With 1 base removed from V and 3 bases from J, the gap between germline ends came to 4 bases. The CDR3 loop spans 13 amino acids.

The chain combines TRBV7-8 with TRBJ1-5; D is uncertain. The sequence was obtained from a woman in her twenties or thirties with Graves' ophthalmopathy. Sequenced material: blood. CDR3 amino acids: CASSLGTNQPQHF. The CDR3 DNA is TGTGCCAGCAGCTTAGGGACCAATCAGCCCCAGCATTTT. The entire variable domain, with the rest obtained from reference TRBV7-8 and TRBJ1-5, is as follows: GAGVSQSPRYKVAKRGQDVALRCDPISGHVSLFWYQQALGQGPEFLTYFQNEAQLDKSGLPSDRFFAERPEGSVSTLKIQRTQQEDSAVYLCASSLGTNQPQHFGDGTRLSIL.